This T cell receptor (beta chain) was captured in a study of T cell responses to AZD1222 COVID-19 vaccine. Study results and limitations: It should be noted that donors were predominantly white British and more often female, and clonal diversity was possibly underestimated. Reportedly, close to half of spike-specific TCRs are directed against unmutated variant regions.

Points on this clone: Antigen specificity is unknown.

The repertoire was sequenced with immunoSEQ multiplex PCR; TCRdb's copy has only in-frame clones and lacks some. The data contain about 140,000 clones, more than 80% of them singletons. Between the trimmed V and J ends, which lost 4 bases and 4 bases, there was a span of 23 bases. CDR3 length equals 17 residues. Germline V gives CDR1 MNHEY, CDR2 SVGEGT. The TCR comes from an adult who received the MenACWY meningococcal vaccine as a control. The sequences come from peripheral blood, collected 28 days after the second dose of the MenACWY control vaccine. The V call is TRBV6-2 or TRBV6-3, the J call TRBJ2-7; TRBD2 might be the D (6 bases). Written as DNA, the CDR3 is TGTGCCAGCAGTTTCAGGAGGGTACCAGACACAACTTACGAGCAGTACTTC. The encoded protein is CASSFRRVPDTTYEQYF.